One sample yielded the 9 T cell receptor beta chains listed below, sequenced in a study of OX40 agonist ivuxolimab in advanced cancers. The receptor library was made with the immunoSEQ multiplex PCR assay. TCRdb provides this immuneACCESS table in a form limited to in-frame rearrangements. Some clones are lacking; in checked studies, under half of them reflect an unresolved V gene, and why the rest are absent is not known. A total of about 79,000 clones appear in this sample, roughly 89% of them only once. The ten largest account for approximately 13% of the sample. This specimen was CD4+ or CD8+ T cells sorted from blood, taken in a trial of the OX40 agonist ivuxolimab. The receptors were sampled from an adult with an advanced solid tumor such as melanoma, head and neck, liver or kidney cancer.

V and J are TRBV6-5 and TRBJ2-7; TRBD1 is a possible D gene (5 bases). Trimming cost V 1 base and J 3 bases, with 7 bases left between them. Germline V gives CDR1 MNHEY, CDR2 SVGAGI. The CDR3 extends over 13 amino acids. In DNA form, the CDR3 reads TGTGCCAGCAGTTACTTTCAGGGCTACGAGCAGTACTTC. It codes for CASSYFQGYEQYF.

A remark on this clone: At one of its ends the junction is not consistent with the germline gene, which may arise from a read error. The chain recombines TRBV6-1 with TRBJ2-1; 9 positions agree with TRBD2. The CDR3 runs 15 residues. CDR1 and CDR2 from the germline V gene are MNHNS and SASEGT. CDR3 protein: CTSSESGRRNNEQFF. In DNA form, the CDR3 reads TGTACCAGCAGTGAAAGCGGGAGGAGAAACAATGAGCAGTTCTTC.

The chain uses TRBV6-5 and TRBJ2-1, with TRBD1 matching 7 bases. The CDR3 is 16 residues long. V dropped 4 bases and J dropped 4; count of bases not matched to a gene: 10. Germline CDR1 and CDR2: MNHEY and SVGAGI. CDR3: CASSSGTANLYNEQFF. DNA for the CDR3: TGTGCCAGCAGTTCCGGGACAGCGAACCTATACAATGAGCAGTTCTTC.

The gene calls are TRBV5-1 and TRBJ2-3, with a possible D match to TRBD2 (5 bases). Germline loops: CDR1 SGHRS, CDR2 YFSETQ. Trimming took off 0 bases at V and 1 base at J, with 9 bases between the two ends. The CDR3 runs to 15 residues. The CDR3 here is CASSLAGMGTDTQYF. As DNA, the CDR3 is TGCGCCAGCAGCTTGGCCGGGATGGGCACAGATACGCAGTATTTT.

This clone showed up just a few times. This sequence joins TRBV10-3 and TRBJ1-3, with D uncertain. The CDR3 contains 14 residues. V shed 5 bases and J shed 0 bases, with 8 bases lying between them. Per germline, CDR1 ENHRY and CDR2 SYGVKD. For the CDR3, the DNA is TGTGCCATCAGTAGCGTCGGCTCTGGAAACACCATATATTTT. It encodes CAISSVGSGNTIYF.

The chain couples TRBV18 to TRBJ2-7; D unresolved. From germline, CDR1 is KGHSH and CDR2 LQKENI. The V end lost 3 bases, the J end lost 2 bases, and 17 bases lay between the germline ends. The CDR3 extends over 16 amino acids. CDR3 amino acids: CASSPLLRATTYEQYF. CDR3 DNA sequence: TGTGCCAGCTCACCCTTATTACGTGCTACCACCTACGAGCAGTACTTC.

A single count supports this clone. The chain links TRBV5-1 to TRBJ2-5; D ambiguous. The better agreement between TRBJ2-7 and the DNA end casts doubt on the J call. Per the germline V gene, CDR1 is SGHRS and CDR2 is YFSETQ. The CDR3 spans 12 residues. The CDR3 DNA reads TGCGCCAGCAGCTTGGTAGGCTACGAGCAGTACTTC. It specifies CASSLVGYEQYF.

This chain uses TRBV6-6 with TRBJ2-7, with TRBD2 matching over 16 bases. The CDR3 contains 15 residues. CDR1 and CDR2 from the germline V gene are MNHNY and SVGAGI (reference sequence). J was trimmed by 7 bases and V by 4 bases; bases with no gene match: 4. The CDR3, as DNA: TGTGCCAGCAGTTCGGGACTAGCGGGAGGGCGTGAGCAGTACTTC. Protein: CASSSGLAGGREQYF.

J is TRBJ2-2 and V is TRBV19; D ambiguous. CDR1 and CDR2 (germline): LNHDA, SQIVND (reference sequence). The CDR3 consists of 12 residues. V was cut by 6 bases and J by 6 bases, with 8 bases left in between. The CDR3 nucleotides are TGTGCCAGTAGATCCTCGGCCGGGGAGCTGTTTTTT. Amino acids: CASRSSAGELFF.